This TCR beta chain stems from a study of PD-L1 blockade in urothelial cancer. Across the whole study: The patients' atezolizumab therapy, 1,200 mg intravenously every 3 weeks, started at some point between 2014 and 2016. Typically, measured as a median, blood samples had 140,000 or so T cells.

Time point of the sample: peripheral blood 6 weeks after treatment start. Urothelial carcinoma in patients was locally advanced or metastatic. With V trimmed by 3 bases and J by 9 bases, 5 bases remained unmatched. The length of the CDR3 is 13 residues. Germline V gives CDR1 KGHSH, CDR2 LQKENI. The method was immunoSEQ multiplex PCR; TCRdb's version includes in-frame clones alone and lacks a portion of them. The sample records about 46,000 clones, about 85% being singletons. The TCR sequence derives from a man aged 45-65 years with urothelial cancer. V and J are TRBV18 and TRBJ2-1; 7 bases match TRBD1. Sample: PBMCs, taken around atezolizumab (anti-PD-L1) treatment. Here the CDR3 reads CASSPTRQGEQFF. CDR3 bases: TGTGCCAGCTCACCGACACGACAGGGTGAGCAGTTCTTC.